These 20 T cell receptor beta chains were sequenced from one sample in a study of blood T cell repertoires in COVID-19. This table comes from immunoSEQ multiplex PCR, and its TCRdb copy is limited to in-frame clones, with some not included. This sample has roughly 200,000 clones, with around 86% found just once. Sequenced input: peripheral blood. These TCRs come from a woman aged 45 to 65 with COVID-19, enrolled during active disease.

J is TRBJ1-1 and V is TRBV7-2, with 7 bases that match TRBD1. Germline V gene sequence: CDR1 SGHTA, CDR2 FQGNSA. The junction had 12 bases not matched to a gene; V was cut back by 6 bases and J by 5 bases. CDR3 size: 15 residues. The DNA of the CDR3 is TGTGCCAGCAGGCAAGAAGGGGGCGCGGGAACTGAAGCTTTCTTT. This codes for CASRQEGGAGTEAFF.

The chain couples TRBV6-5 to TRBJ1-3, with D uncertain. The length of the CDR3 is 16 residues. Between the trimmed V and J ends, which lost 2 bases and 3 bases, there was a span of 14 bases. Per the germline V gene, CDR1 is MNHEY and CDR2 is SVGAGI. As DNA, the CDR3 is TGTGCCAGCAGTTACCCCCTTAGAGGTGTTGGAAACACCATATATTTT. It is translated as CASSYPLRGVGNTIYF.

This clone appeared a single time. This chain's CDR3 is CASSYSMGTIGGYTF. The CDR3 region has the DNA TGTGCCAGCAGTTACTCGATGGGGACAATCGGTGGCTACACCTTC. V is TRBV6-5 and J is TRBJ1-2; weak D call: TRBD1 (6 bases). V was clipped by 0 bases and J by 7 bases, with 15 bases between them. This CDR3 has 15 residues. CDR1 is MNHEY and CDR2 is SVGAGI in the germline V gene.

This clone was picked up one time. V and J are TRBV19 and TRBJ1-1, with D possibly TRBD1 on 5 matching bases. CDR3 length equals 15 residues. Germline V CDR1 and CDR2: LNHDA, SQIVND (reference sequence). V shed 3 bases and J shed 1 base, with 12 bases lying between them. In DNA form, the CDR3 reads TGTGCCAGTAGTATCGGTAGGGGTGGGAACACTGAAGCTTTCTTT. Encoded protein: CASSIGRGGNTEAFF.

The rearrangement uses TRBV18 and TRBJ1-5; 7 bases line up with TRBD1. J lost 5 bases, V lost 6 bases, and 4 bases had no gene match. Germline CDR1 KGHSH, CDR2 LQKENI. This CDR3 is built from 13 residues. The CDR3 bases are TGTGCCAGCTCCCAGGGGGAGGATCAGCCCCAGCATTTT. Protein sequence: CASSQGEDQPQHF.

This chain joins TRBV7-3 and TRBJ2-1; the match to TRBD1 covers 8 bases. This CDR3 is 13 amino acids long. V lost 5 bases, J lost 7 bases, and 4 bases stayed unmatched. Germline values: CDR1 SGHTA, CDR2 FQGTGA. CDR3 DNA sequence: TGTGCCAGCAGCCTGGACAGGGTGAATGAGCAGTTCTTC. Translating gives CASSLDRVNEQFF.

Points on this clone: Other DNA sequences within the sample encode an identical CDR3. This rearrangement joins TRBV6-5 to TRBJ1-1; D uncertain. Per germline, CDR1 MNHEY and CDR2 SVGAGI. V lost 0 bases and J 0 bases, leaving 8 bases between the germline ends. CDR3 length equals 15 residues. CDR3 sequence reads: CASSYSRGLNTEAFF. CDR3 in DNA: TGTGCCAGCAGTTACTCGAGAGGGCTGAACACTGAAGCTTTCTTT.

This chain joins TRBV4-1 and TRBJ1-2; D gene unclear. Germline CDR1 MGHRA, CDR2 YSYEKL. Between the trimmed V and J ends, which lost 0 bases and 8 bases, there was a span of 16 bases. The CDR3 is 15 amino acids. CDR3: CASSQEWAGVGGYTF. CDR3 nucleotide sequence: TGCGCCAGCAGCCAAGAATGGGCCGGGGTAGGGGGCTACACCTTC.

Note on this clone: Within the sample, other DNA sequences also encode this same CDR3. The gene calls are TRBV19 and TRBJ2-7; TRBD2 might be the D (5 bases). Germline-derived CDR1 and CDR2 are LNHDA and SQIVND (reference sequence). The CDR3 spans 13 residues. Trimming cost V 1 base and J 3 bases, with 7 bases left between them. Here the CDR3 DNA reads TGTGCCAGTAGTATAGGGAGGAGCTACGAGCAGTACTTC. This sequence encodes CASSIGRSYEQYF.

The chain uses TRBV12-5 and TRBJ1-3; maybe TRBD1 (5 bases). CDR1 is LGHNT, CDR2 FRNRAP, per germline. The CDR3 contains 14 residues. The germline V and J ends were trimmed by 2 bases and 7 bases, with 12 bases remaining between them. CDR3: CASGLPPGGNTIYF. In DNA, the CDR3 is TGTGCTAGTGGTTTGCCCCCGGGGGGGAACACCATATATTTT.

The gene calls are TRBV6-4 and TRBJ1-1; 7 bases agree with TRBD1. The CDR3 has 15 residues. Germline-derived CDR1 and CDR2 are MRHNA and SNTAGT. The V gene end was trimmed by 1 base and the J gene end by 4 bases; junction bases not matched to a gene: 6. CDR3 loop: CASSDFPGGSTEAFF. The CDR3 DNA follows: TGTGCCAGCAGTGACTTCCCAGGGGGGAGCACTGAAGCTTTCTTT.

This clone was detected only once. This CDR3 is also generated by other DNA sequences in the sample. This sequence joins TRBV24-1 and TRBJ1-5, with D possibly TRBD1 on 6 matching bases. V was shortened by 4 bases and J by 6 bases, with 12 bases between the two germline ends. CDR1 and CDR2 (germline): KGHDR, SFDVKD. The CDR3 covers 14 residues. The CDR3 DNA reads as TGTGCCACCAGTGACTCAGGGGTCGGTCAGCCCCAGCATTTT. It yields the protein CATSDSGVGQPQHF.

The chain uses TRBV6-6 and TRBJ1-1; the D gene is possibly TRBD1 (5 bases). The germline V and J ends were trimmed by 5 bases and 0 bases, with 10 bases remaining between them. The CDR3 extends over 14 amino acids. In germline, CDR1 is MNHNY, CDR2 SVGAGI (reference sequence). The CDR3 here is CASSPRQMNTEAFF. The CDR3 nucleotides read TGTGCCAGCAGTCCCAGACAGATGAACACTGAAGCTTTCTTT.

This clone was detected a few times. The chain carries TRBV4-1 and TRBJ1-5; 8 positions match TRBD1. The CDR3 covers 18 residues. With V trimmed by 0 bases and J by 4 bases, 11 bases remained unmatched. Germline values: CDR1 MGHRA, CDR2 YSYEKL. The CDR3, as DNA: TGCGCCAGCAGCCAAGAGTACAGGGGGTATTCGGAGAATCAGCCCCAGCATTTT. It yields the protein CASSQEYRGYSENQPQHF.

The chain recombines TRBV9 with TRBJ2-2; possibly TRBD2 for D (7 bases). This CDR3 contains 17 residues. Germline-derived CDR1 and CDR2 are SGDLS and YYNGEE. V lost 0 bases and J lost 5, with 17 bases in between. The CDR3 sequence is CASSVVSPRGGTGELFF. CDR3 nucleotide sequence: TGTGCCAGCAGCGTAGTAAGCCCGAGGGGGGGGACCGGGGAGCTGTTTTTT.

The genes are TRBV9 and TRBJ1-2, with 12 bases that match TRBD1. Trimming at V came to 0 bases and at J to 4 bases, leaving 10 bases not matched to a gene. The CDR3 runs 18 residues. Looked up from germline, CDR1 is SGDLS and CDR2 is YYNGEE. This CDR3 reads CASSVEPGTGGAGYGYTF. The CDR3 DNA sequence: TGTGCCAGCAGCGTAGAACCCGGGACAGGGGGCGCGGGCTATGGCTACACCTTC.

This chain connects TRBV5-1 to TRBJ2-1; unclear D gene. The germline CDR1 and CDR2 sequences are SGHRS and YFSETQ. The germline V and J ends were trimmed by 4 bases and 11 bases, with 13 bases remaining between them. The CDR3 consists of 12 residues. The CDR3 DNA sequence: TGCGCCAGCAGCCTGGCTCCTGGCAAGCAGTTCTTC. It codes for CASSLAPGKQFF.

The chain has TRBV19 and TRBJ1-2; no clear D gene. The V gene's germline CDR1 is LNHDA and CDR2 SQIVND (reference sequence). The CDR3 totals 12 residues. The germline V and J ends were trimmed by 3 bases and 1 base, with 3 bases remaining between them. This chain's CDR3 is CASSINNYGYTF. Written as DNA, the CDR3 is TGTGCCAGTAGTATTAATAACTATGGCTACACCTTC. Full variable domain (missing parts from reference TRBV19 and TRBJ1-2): DGGITQSPKYLFRKEGQNVTLSCEQNLNHDAMYWYRQDPGQGLRLIYYSQIVNDFQKGDIAEGYSVSREKKESFPLTVTSAQKNPTAFYLCASSINNYGYTFGSGTRLTVV.

The DNA for the CDR3 is TGCGCCAGCAGTGAGTTCCTGGGGGGGCGTGATGAGCAGTTCTTC. Protein sequence: CASSEFLGGRDEQFF. V gene TRBV10-2 combines with J gene TRBJ2-1; D might be TRBD2 (7 bases). The CDR3 totals 15 residues. V gave up 1 base and J gave up 8 bases, with 15 bases separating them. Germline V CDR1 and CDR2: WSHSY, SAAADI.

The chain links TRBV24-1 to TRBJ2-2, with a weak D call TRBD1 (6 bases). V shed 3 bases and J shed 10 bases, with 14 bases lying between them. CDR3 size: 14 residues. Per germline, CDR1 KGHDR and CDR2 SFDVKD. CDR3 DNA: TGTGCCACCAGTGATCCTGCCAGGGGACCGGAGCTGTTTTTT. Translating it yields CATSDPARGPELFF.